This TCR beta chain comes out of a study of T cells in Graves' hyperthyroidism and ophthalmopathy. Study-level results: The blood repertoire included most of the expanded thyroid clonotypes above 0.001. Ophthalmopathy was separated from stable hyperthyroidism by a 13 V-J model.

The source material, RNA transcripts, was used to amplify TCR beta CDR3 regions. The TCR CDR3 first-round RT-PCR relied on the HTBI primer set. TCRdb re-called the multiplex PCR reads through MiXCR, storing one row per CDR3 protein. This table holds hundreds of thousands of distinct CDR3 sequences, approximately 42% found once. Criteria for exclusion of patients were uncontrolled infection, other autoimmune disease, pregnancy or lactation. This CDR3 is built from 11 residues. Deletions cut 3 bases from V and 5 bases from J, with 4 bases between. Per the germline V gene, CDR1 is SNHLY and CDR2 is FYNNEI. This clonotype was detected ten times or more. What it binds is not known.

The receptor's source is an adult man with Graves' disease, either hyperthyroidism or ophthalmopathy (not recorded which). V gene TRBV2 combines with J gene TRBJ1-1, with D uncertain. Sequencing was carried out using peripheral blood or thyroid tissue (not recorded which). CDR3 sequence (DNA): TGTGCCAGCAGTGACGGAACTGAAGCTTTCTTT. Its translation: CASSDGTEAFF.